This T cell receptor beta chain comes out of a study of T cell repertoires in cytomegalovirus infection. Study-level results: Individuals carrying CMV plus the relevant HLA were identified by cumulative frequency of public TCR beta families.

Germline CDR1 is DFQATT and CDR2 is SNEGSKA (reference sequence). V gave up 0 bases and J gave up 2 bases; unmatched junction bases: 10. CDR3 length: 17 residues. TCRdb recomputed calls from the reads with MiXCR, one row per CDR3 protein. Among under 300,000 distinct CDR3 sequences listed, about a sixth were seen once. As concerns this clonotype: Its specificity is unknown.

Sequencing was performed on CD8+ T cells from PBMCs. The chain carries TRBV20-1 and TRBJ2-7; 10 nucleotides agree with TRBD1. The sequence came from a human donor in good health (CMV status not recorded). Some clones in this sample may be carry-over from other donors' samples. CDR3 sequence: CSARDFMDRGDAYEQYF. CDR3 bases: TGCAGTGCTAGAGACTTCATGGACAGGGGGGACGCCTACGAGCAGTACTTC.